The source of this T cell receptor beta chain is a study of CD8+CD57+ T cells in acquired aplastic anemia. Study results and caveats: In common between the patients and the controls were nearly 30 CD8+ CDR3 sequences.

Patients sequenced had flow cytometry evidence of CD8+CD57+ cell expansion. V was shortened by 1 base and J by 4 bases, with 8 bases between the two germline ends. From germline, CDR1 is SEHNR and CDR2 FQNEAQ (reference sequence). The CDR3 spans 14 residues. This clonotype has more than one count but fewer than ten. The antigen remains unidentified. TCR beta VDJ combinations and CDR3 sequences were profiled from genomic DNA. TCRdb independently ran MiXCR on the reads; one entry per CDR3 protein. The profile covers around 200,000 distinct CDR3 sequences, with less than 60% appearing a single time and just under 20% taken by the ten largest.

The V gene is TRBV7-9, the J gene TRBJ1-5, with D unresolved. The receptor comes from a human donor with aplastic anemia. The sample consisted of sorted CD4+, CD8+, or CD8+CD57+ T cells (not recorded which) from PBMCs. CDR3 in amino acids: CASSLDGYNQPQHF. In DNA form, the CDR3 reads TGTGCCAGCAGCTTAGATGGGTATAATCAGCCCCAGCATTTT.